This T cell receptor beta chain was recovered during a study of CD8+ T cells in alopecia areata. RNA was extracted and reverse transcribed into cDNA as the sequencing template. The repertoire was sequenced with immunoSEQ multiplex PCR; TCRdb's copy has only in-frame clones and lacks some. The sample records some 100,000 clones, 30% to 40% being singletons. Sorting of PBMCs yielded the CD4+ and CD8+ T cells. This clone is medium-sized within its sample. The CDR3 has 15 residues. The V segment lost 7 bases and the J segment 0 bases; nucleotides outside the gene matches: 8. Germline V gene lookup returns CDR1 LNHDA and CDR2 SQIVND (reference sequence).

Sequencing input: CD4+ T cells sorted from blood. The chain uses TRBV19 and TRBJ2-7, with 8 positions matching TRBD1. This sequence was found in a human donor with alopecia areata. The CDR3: CASTTGTGSSYEQYF. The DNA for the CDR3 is TGTGCCAGTACCACCGGGACAGGAAGCTCCTACGAGCAGTACTTC. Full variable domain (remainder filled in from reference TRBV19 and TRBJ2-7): DGGITQSPKYLFRKEGQNVTLSCEQNLNHDAMYWYRQDPGQGLRLIYYSQIVNDFQKGDIAEGYSVSREKKESFPLTVTSAQKNPTAFYLCASTTGTGSSYEQYFGPGTRLTVT.